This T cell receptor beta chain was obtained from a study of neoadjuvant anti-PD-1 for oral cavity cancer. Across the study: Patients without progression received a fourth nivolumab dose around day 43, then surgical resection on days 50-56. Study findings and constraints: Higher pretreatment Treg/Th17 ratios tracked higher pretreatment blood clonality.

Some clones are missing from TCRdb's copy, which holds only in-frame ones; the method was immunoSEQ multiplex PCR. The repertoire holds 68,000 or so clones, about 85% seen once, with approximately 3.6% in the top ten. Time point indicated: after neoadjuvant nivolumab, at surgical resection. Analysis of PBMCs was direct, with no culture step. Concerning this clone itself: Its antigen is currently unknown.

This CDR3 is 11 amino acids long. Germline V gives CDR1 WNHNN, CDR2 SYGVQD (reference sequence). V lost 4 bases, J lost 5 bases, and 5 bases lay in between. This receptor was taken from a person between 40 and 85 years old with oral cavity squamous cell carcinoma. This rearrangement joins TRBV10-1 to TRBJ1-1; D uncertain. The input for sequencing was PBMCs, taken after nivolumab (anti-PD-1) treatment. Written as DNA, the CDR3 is TGCGCCAGCAGTGCGGGGACTGAAGCTTTCTTT. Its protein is CASSAGTEAFF.